The TCR beta chain under discussion was sequenced for a study of blood T cells in healthy people across ages. In the study overall: Capturing about one barcoded beta molecule per two T cells was achieved by template switching. Whole-study findings and limits: In the absence of known donor CMV status, changes in expanded clonotypes were possibly confounded.

The CDR3 has 15 amino acids. With 6 bases clipped from V and 6 bases from J, the junction kept 9 bases outside the gene matches. Germline V gene sequence: CDR1 MDHEN, CDR2 SYDVKM. Sample-barcoded 5' priming and a J-beta primer mix drove a second PCR of roughly 6 to 12 cycles. MiXCR, run by TCRdb on the 5' RACE reads, gives a single entry per CDR3 protein. Here the sample spans hundreds of thousands of distinct CDR3 sequences, 25% to 30% being singletons. Whenever a sample was processed, at least 7 million PBMCs were isolated. In the case of this clonotype: Antigen unknown.

The specimen sequenced was blood. This TCR was recovered from a woman between 65 and 79 years old in good health. The chain joins TRBV28 to TRBJ2-1; TRBD1 agrees at 9 bases. Here the CDR3 reads CASSPRDRDGNEQFF. CDR3 nucleotides: TGTGCCAGCAGCCCACGGGACAGGGATGGCAATGAGCAGTTCTTC.